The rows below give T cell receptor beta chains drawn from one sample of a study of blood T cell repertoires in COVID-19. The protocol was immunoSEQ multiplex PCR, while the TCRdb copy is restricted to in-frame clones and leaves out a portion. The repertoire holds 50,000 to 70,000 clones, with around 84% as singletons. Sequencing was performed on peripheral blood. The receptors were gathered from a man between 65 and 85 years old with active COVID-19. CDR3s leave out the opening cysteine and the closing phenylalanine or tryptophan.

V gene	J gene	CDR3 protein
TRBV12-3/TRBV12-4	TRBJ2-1	ASGLAGLYQQF
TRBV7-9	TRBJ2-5	ASSFSGSGVETQY
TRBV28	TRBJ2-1	ASSLTGYYNEQF
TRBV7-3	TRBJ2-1	ASRKGQKYNEQF
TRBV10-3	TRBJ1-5	AISGGQANQPQH
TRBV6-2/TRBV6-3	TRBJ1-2	ASSLSGAGIDYGYT
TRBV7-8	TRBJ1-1	ASSFSSGGWTEAF
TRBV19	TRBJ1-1	ASSINRGNTEAF
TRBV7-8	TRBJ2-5	ASSLGSYPAAQY
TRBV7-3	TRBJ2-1	ASSLSSGGPNEQF
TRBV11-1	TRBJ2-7	ASSTGTAQYEQY
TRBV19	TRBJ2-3	ASSIVGRRGTDTQY
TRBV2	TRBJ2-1	ASSETRGDEQF
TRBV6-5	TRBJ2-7	ASSYRQEGNEQY
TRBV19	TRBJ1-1	ASSSETGRVGEAF
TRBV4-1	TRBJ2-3	ASSQEGLSGLPTDTQY
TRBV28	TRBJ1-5	ASSSGTGGNNQPQH
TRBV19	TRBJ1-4	ASSIEGTANEKLF
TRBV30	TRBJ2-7	AWTLGPLYEQY
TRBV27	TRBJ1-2	AIFGGGGYT
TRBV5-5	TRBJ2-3	ASSLVSGSQDTQY
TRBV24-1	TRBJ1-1	ATSDLTVEEGTEAF
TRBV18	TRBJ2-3	ASSPERGRDTQY